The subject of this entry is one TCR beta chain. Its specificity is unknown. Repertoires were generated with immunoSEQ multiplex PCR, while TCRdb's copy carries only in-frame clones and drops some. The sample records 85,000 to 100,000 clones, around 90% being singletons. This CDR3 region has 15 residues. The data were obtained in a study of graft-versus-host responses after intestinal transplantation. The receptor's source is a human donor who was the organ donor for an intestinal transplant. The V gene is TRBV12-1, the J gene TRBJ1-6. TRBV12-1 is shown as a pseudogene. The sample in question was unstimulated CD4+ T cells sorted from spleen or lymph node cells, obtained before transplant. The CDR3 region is CASSFGSEVNSPLHF. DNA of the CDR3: TGTGCCAGCAGCTTCGGTAGCGAAGTCAATTCACCCCTCCACTTT.